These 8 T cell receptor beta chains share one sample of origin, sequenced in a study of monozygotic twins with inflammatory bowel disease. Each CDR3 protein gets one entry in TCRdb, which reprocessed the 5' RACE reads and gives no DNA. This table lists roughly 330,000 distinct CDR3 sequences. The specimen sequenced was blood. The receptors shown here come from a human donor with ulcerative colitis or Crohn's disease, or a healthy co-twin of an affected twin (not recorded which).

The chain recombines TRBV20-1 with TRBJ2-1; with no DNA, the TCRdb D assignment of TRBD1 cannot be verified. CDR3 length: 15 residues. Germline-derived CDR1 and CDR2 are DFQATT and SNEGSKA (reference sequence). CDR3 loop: CSASIRDRGYNEQFF.

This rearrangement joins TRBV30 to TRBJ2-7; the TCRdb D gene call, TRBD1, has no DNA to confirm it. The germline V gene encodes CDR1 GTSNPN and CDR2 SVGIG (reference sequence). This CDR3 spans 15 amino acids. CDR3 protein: CAWSREGGGLKEQYF.

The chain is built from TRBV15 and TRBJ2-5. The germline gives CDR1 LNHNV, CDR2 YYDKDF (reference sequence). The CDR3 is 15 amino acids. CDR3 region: CATSRDSASQETQYF.

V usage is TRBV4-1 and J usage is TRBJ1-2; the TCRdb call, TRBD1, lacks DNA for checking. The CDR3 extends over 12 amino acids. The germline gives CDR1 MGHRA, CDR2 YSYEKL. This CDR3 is CASQGASIGYTF.

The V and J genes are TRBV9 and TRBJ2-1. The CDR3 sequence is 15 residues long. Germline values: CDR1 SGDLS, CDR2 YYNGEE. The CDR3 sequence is CASSVDGVAYNEQFF. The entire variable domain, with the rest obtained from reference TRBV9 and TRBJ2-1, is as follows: DSGVTQTPKHLITATGQRVTLRCSPRSGDLSVYWYQQSLDQGLQFLIQYYNGEERAKGNILERFSAQQFPDLHSELNLSSLELGDSALYFCASSVDGVAYNEQFFGPGTRLTVL.

CDR3 region: CASSLVGFGEQFF. The rearrangement joins TRBV28 to TRBJ2-1. This CDR3 has 13 residues. Germline V gene sequence: CDR1 MDHEN, CDR2 SYDVKM.

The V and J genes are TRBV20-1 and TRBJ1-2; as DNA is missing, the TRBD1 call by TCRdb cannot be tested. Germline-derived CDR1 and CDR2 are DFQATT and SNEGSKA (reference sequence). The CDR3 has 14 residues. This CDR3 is CSAIRGQTSYGYTF.

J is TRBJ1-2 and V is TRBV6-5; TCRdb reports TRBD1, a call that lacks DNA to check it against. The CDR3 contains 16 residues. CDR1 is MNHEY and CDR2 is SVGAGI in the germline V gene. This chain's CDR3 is CASSYSGTGGSYGYTF.